These 8 T cell receptor beta chains were all obtained from the same sample, sequenced in a study of long-term antiretroviral therapy in people with HIV. With survey level as its setting, the immunoSEQ assay was v3.0. Profiling relied on immunoSEQ multiplex PCR, and the TCRdb table lists in-frame clones only, not all of them. The sample has 35,000 or so clones, about 85% seen once; the top ten hold roughly 4.8%. The source material was unsorted PBMCs, sampled just under 2.9 years before starting antiretroviral therapy. Source of these receptors: a woman in her twenties or thirties with HIV.

This clone came up once. V and J are TRBV6-5 and TRBJ1-1; no clear D. CDR1 is MNHEY and CDR2 is SVGAGI in the germline V gene. This CDR3 comprises 13 residues. Trimming removed 7 bases at V and 7 bases at J, with 16 bases between. The CDR3 reads CASKNYGGVEAFF. CDR3 nucleotide sequence: TGTGCCAGCAAAAACTACGGTGGAGTTGAAGCTTTCTTT.

J is TRBJ2-5 and V is TRBV7-3, with D possibly matching TRBD2 (5 bases). The CDR3 extends over 13 amino acids. Germline lookup yields CDR1 SGHTA and CDR2 FQGTGA. With 5 bases removed from V and 4 bases from J, the gap between germline ends came to 11 bases. The chain's CDR3 is CASSAPGIETQYF. Written as DNA, the CDR3 is TGTGCCAGCAGCGCGCCCGGGATAGAGACCCAGTACTTC.

This chain uses TRBV9 with TRBJ1-4; possible D gene TRBD1, 6 bases. Per the germline V gene, CDR1 is SGDLS and CDR2 is YYNGEE. Trimming left V 4 bases short and J 8 bases short, with 18 bases between. This CDR3 comprises 15 residues. The DNA of the CDR3 is TGTGCCAGCAGCCCCGGAGGGGGGCTAGGGGAAAAACTGTTTTTT. This translates into CASSPGGGLGEKLFF.

V usage is TRBV2 and J usage is TRBJ2-5; D possibly uses TRBD1 or TRBD2 (5 bases each). Germline V CDR1 and CDR2: SNHLY, FYNNEI. There are 13 residues in the CDR3. V dropped 7 bases and J dropped 1 base, with 10 bases sitting between them. CDR3 nucleotide sequence: TGTGCCAGCACTGGGGACGTCCAAGAGACCCAGTACTTC. Translated, it gives CASTGDVQETQYF.

The rearrangement uses TRBV19 and TRBJ1-1; 9 bases are shared with TRBD1. V dropped 4 bases and J dropped 1; count of bases not matched to a gene: 10. Per germline, CDR1 LNHDA and CDR2 SQIVND (reference sequence). The CDR3 runs 17 residues. For the CDR3, the DNA is TGTGCCAGTAGTAGCTGGGGGACAGGGAAGGGGAACACTGAAGCTTTCTTT. Protein product: CASSSWGTGKGNTEAFF.

The chain links TRBV5-1 to TRBJ2-3; D may be TRBD1 or TRBD2 (5 bases each). The length of the CDR3 is 12 residues. CDR1 SGHRS and CDR2 YFSETQ come from the germline V gene. The V end was cut by 3 bases, the J end by 11 bases, with 13 bases between. This CDR3 is CASSSDRLRQYF. CDR3 DNA: TGCGCCAGCAGCTCCGACAGACTACGGCAGTATTTT.

The chain recombines TRBV10-3 with TRBJ2-3, with no clear D. This CDR3 has 15 residues. The ends were cut back, 1 base at V and 0 bases at J, with 8 bases in the middle. The germline CDR1 and CDR2 sequences are ENHRY and SYGVKD. The CDR3 loop is CAISELVFSTDTQYF. CDR3 DNA: TGTGCCATCAGTGAGTTGGTGTTTAGCACAGATACGCAGTATTTT.

This clone appeared a single time. The chain joins TRBV7-3 to TRBJ2-3; D remains ambiguous. Germline CDR1 and CDR2: SGHTA and FQGTGA. The V gene lost 0 bases and the J gene lost 3 bases, with 10 bases spanning the gap. The CDR3 is 15 amino acids. The CDR3 DNA reads TGTGCCAGCAGCTTAACCGGGTGGATTACAGATACGCAGTATTTT. As protein: CASSLTGWITDTQYF.